The 30 T cell receptor beta chains presented below share a single source sample, sequenced in a study of human T cells and chemical hapten exposure. Using its own MiXCR run on the RACE reads, TCRdb lists one record per CDR3 protein. The top ten clones hold 3.1% of a sample with around 99,000 distinct CDR3 sequences, roughly 9% of them seen once. Time point described: patch test 2, 6 weeks after DPC sensitization. The treatment: therapeutic diphenylcyclopropenone sensitization with weekly scalp DPC. The material sequenced was whole blood, taken in connection with sensitization to the hapten diphenylcyclopropenone (DPC). The receptors derive from a woman in her thirties or forties with alopecia areata. Some clones in this sample may be carry-over from other donors' samples.

V is TRBV7-9 and J is TRBJ2-6; no reliable D call. The CDR3 has 17 amino acids. Looked up from germline, CDR1 is SEHNR and CDR2 is FQNEAQ (reference sequence). V was clipped by 6 bases and J by 0 bases, with 15 bases between them. CDR3 region: CASSSQSNSSGANVLTF. In DNA form, the CDR3 reads TGTGCCAGCAGTTCACAAAGTAACAGCTCTGGGGCCAACGTCCTGACTTTC.

This clonotype was picked up many times. The rearrangement joins TRBV11-2 to TRBJ2-5; 11 bases are a match to TRBD1. Germline loops: CDR1 SGHAT, CDR2 FQNNGV. Trimming took 3 bases from V and 4 from J; bases not matched to a gene: 4. CDR3 size: 15 residues. In DNA form, the CDR3 reads TGTGCCAGCAGCTTGGGACAGGGGGAAGGAGAGACCCAGTACTTC. This codes for CASSLGQGEGETQYF.

The chain carries TRBV6-5 and TRBJ1-3, with TRBD1 as a possible D gene (6 bases). CDR1 and CDR2 (germline): MNHEY, SVGAGI. Trimming cost V 2 bases and J 0 bases, with 11 bases left between them. CDR3 length equals 16 residues. Here the CDR3 DNA reads TGTGCCAGCAGTTACCGACAGGCTCCCTCTGGAAACACCATATATTTT. Its translation: CASSYRQAPSGNTIYF.

This clonotype was seen a few times. The V call is TRBV4-1, the J call TRBJ1-4, with D perhaps matching TRBD1 (6 bases). Trimming removed 2 bases from V and 0 bases from J, with 16 bases in between. The germline V gene encodes CDR1 MGHRA and CDR2 YSYEKL. The CDR3 spans 18 residues. DNA for the CDR3: TGCGCCAGCAGCCAATTTGGAGGACAGTCGTCAACTAATGAAAAACTGTTTTTT. Protein product: CASSQFGGQSSTNEKLFF.

This clonotype has just a few counts. The V and J genes are TRBV3-1 and TRBJ2-7; TRBD1 matches 7 bases. This CDR3 spans 13 amino acids. The germline gives CDR1 LGHDT, CDR2 YNNKEL (reference sequence). The V gene end was trimmed by 6 bases and the J gene end by 2 bases; junction bases not matched to a gene: 4. As DNA, the CDR3 is TGTGCCAGCAGTAGGGACAGAACCTACGAGCAGTACTTC. Translating it yields CASSRDRTYEQYF.

This clonotype was seen at least ten times. The chain joins TRBV4-3 to TRBJ2-5, with a tentative D call TRBD2 (5 bases). This CDR3 contains 12 residues. With 11 bases removed from V and 5 bases from J, the gap between germline ends came to 15 bases. Germline-derived CDR1 and CDR2 are LGHNA and YSLEER. The CDR3 DNA sequence: TGCGCCCATGTGATATGGGAGGAGACCCAGTACTTC. This gives the protein CAHVIWEETQYF.

This clonotype was seen only a few times. The chain has TRBV6-6 and TRBJ1-2; D ambiguous. In germline, CDR1 is MNHNY, CDR2 SVGAGI (reference sequence). V was pared by 0 bases and J by 3 bases, with 11 bases between. The CDR3 is 15 residues long. CDR3 DNA: TGTGCCAGCAGTTACTCGGCAAGCCGCCACTATGGCTACACCTTC. Translation gives CASSYSASRHYGYTF.

This clonotype came up many times. The chain recombines TRBV29-1 with TRBJ1-1, with D perhaps matching TRBD1 (5 bases). This CDR3 is 12 amino acids long. Germline CDR1 reads SQVTM; CDR2 reads ANQGSEA. Trimming pared 3 bases from V and 2 bases from J, leaving 7 bases between. CDR3 coding DNA: TGCAGCGTTGACAGGGAAAACACTGAAGCTTTCTTT. It specifies CSVDRENTEAFF.

In its sample, this clonotype was seen many times. This sequence joins TRBV30 and TRBJ2-1, with a possible D match to TRBD1 (5 bases). The CDR3 covers 12 residues. Trimming removed 5 bases from V and 8 bases from J, with 13 bases in between. Germline CDR1 GTSNPN, CDR2 SVGIG (reference sequence). In nucleotides, the CDR3 is TGTGCCTGGGGGCAGGGTCTGCATGAGCAGTTCTTC. It codes for CAWGQGLHEQFF.

The table lists this clonotype with a few counts. The chain combines TRBV12-3 or TRBV12-4 with TRBJ2-3, with D tentatively TRBD1 (6 bases). Trimming cost V 0 bases and J 10 bases, with 14 bases left between them. The length of the CDR3 is 14 residues. DNA for the CDR3: TGTGCCAGCAGTTTAGCGGGGGCCCCCCGGGCGCAGTATTTT. Its protein is CASSLAGAPRAQYF.

This chain connects TRBV29-1 to TRBJ2-7, with 10 bases aligning to TRBD1. The CDR3 sequence is 14 residues long. Germline V CDR1 and CDR2: SQVTM, ANQGSEA. V lost 3 bases to trimming and J lost 5 bases; unmatched junction nucleotides: 7. DNA of the CDR3: TGCAGCGTTGACCCCGGGACAGGGGCCCACGAGCAGTACTTC. Its protein is CSVDPGTGAHEQYF.

The genes are TRBV5-4 and TRBJ2-5; 8 positions agree with TRBD2. Germline lookup yields CDR1 SGHNT and CDR2 YYREEE (reference sequence). The CDR3 spans 15 residues. With 0 bases clipped from V and 5 bases from J, the junction kept 6 bases outside the gene matches. The CDR3 reads CASSLVGGARETQYF. The CDR3 DNA follows: TGTGCCAGCAGCTTGGTCGGGGGGGCCCGTGAGACCCAGTACTTC.

This clonotype was picked up a small number of times. This chain joins TRBV20-1 and TRBJ2-3; unclear D gene. CDR1 is DFQATT and CDR2 is SNEGSKA in the germline V gene (reference sequence). The germline V and J ends were trimmed by 4 bases and 3 bases, with 5 bases remaining between them. CDR3 length equals 11 residues. CDR3 amino acids: CSATYTDTQYF. The CDR3 DNA follows: TGCAGTGCTACTTATACAGATACGCAGTATTTT.

The sample holds many counts of this clonotype. The genes are TRBV4-1 and TRBJ2-1, with 8 bases identical to TRBD2. Trimming took 0 bases from V and 4 from J; bases not matched to a gene: 8. The CDR3 sequence is 17 residues long. The germline V gene encodes CDR1 MGHRA and CDR2 YSYEKL. The CDR3 nucleotides are TGCGCCAGCAGCCAAGATCCGGGGGGGGGATTTTACAATGAGCAGTTCTTC. It is translated as CASSQDPGGGFYNEQFF.

This clonotype appeared a few times. An end of the junction differs from the germline gene, which may be a read error. This rearrangement joins TRBV7-8 to TRBJ2-1; D unresolved. Per germline, CDR1 SGHVS and CDR2 FQNEAQ. The CDR3 sequence is 16 residues long. The CDR3 region is CTSSLVSLPSYNEQFF. CDR3 bases: TGTACCAGCAGCTTAGTGAGTCTTCCTTCCTACAATGAGCAGTTCTTC.

A few counts support this clonotype. This chain joins TRBV7-8 and TRBJ2-7; D is possibly TRBD1 or TRBD2 (5 bases each). V lost 0 bases and J lost 1, with 7 bases in between. CDR1 SGHVS and CDR2 FQNEAQ come from the germline V gene. CDR3 length: 14 residues. CDR3 protein: CASSLAGESYEQYF. CDR3 DNA: TGTGCCAGCAGCTTAGCGGGGGAATCCTACGAGCAGTACTTC.

This clonotype was recorded at least ten times. The rearrangement links TRBV6-4 to TRBJ1-2; TRBD1 is a possible D gene (5 bases). V lost 6 bases and J 4 bases, leaving 18 bases between the germline ends. Germline V lookup: CDR1 MRHNA, CDR2 SNTAGT. This CDR3 has 15 residues. The CDR3 DNA is TGTGCCAGCAGCCTAGAGGTCTCAGGGACCTATGGCTACACCTTC. Its protein product is CASSLEVSGTYGYTF.

This clonotype was observed a handful of times. The chain carries TRBV20-1 and TRBJ2-1; D possibly corresponds to TRBD1 (5 bases). V was trimmed by 8 bases and J by 9 bases, leaving 11 bases between them. The CDR3 loop spans 10 amino acids. Germline CDR1 DFQATT, CDR2 SNEGSKA (reference sequence). CDR3 coding DNA: TGCAGTCTGGGGCGCGGTGAGCAGTTCTTC. This codes for CSLGRGEQFF.

The rearrangement uses TRBV5-6 and TRBJ1-6; D is ambiguous. Trimming pared 0 bases from V and 7 bases from J, leaving 8 bases between. Germline-derived CDR1 and CDR2 are SGHDT and YYEEEE. The CDR3 is 14 amino acids. The CDR3, as DNA: TGTGCCAGCAGCTTGGATCTCGGGAATTCACCCCTCCACTTT. It is translated as CASSLDLGNSPLHF.

The chain links TRBV12-3 or TRBV12-4 to TRBJ2-1; a possible D gene is TRBD1 (6 bases). The V and J ends lost 7 bases and 3 bases respectively, with 13 bases between them. The CDR3 is 14 residues long. This chain's CDR3 is CASTPRGGYNEQFF. DNA of the CDR3: TGTGCCAGCACCCCTCGAGGGGGCTACAATGAGCAGTTCTTC.

This clonotype was seen ten or more times. The gene calls are TRBV19 and TRBJ2-3; D gene uncertain. Per germline, CDR1 LNHDA and CDR2 SQIVND (reference sequence). The CDR3 extends over 15 amino acids. V was pared by 5 bases and J by 0 bases, with 12 bases between. CDR3 in amino acids: CASSLWEDSTDTQYF. CDR3 DNA: TGTGCCAGTAGTCTCTGGGAAGACAGCACAGATACGCAGTATTTT. Full variable domain (rest looked up from reference TRBV19 and TRBJ2-3): DGGITQSPKYLFRKEGQNVTLSCEQNLNHDAMYWYRQDPGQGLRLIYYSQIVNDFQKGDIAEGYSVSREKKESFPLTVTSAQKNPTAFYLCASSLWEDSTDTQYFGPGTRLTVL.

At least ten counts were recorded for this clonotype. The chain is built from TRBV18 and TRBJ2-1; 7 bases are a match to TRBD1. Trimming took 3 bases from V and 8 from J; bases not matched to a gene: 7. Germline V gene data show CDR1 as KGHSH and CDR2 as LQKENI. This CDR3 spans 14 amino acids. The CDR3 nucleotides read TGTGCCAGCTCACCCTCACAGGGGATGGATGAGCAGTTCTTC. This encodes CASSPSQGMDEQFF.

This clonotype showed up just a few times. J is TRBJ1-1 and V is TRBV7-3; perhaps TRBD1 as D (5 bases). From germline, CDR1 is SGHTA and CDR2 FQGTGA. V was shortened by 3 bases and J by 4 bases, with 9 bases between the two germline ends. There are 13 residues in the CDR3. The CDR3 reads CASSLGVSTEAFF. Here the CDR3 DNA reads TGTGCCAGCAGCTTGGGGGTTAGCACTGAAGCTTTCTTT.

The rearrangement joins TRBV7-9 to TRBJ2-1; 7 nucleotides match TRBD1. V dropped 1 base and J dropped 5; count of bases not matched to a gene: 5. The CDR3 is 15 residues long. Germline CDR1 and CDR2: SEHNR and FQNEAQ (reference sequence). The CDR3 reads CASSLEWGQHNEQFF. The CDR3 DNA follows: TGTGCCAGCAGCTTAGAGTGGGGACAGCACAATGAGCAGTTCTTC. Full variable domain (remainder filled in from reference TRBV7-9 and TRBJ2-1): DTGVSQNPRHKITKRGQNVTFRCDPISEHNRLYWYRQTLGQGPEFLTYFQNEAQLEKSRLLSDRFSAERPKGSFSTLEIQRTEQGDSAMYLCASSLEWGQHNEQFFGPGTRLTVL.

This clonotype appeared a few times. The chain uses TRBV7-2 and TRBJ1-4, with 12 bases that match TRBD1. Germline loops: CDR1 SGHTA, CDR2 FQGNSA. Germline trimming cut 4 bases from V and 3 bases from J; bases unmatched to any gene: 0. This CDR3 contains 15 residues. This CDR3 reads CASSWDRGPNEKLFF. The CDR3 DNA sequence: TGTGCCAGCAGCTGGGACAGGGGGCCTAATGAAAAACTGTTTTTT.

In this sample, this clonotype turned up a few times. The chain carries TRBV12-3 or TRBV12-4 and TRBJ2-1; TRBD1 agrees at 8 bases. The J segment lost 6 bases and the V segment lost 6 bases, leaving 4 bases of the junction unmatched. This CDR3 is 13 amino acids long. In nucleotides, the CDR3 is TGTGCCAGCAGAACGACAGGGGTCAATGAGCAGTTCTTC. Residues: CASRTTGVNEQFF.

The chain links TRBV6-6 to TRBJ2-2; D unclear. Trimming pared 4 bases from V and 3 bases from J, leaving 18 bases between. Germline lookup yields CDR1 MNHNY and CDR2 SVGAGI (reference sequence). The CDR3 spans 17 residues. The DNA for the CDR3 is TGTGCCAGCAGTTCCGCCCCCCCAGGCTATTACACCGGGGAGCTGTTTTTT. This gives the protein CASSSAPPGYYTGELFF.

The V and J genes are TRBV24-1 and TRBJ2-1; 9 bases align to TRBD1. V was pared by 12 bases and J by 8 bases, with 13 bases of the junction left unmatched. The germline gives CDR1 KGHDR, CDR2 SFDVKD. The CDR3 extends over 14 amino acids. In DNA form, the CDR3 reads TGTGCCGCCGAGACAGGGGGGAACTCCGATGAGCAGTTCTTC. Its translation: CAAETGGNSDEQFF.

This clonotype has a handful of counts. CDR3 in DNA: TGTGCCAGCAGCTTAGGAGGTTATAGCAATCAGCCCCAGCATTTT. Translation: CASSLGGYSNQPQHF. The J gene is TRBJ1-5, the V gene TRBV7-9, with no clear D. The CDR3 has 15 amino acids. V lost 1 base, J lost 0 bases, and 7 bases lay in between. CDR1 and CDR2 from the germline V gene are SEHNR and FQNEAQ (reference sequence).

This clonotype was observed at least ten times. The V and J genes are TRBV6-2 or TRBV6-3 and TRBJ1-5; a weak D match, TRBD1 (5 bases). The CDR3 is 15 residues long. V was shortened by 7 bases and J by 4 bases, with 17 bases between the two germline ends. Per the germline V gene, CDR1 is MNHEY and CDR2 is SVGEGT. This chain's CDR3 is CASTNEGRLNQPQHF. The CDR3 DNA reads TGTGCCAGCACCAACGAGGGGAGACTGAATCAGCCCCAGCATTTT.